Following are 26 T cell receptor beta chains from one sample sequenced in a study of cytomegalovirus exposure and HLA in healthy donors. Measured with immunoSEQ multiplex PCR; TCRdb has only the in-frame clones, and not every one. The table lists about 130,000 clones, 88% of them singletons. Sequenced sample: PBMCs. The receptors stem from a man aged 30 to 39 in good health and CMV-seronegative.

The genes are TRBV2 and TRBJ2-7; 9 positions agree with TRBD1. The CDR3 spans 15 residues. CDR1 SNHLY and CDR2 FYNNEI come from the germline V gene. The junction had 9 bases not matched to a gene; V was cut back by 5 bases and J by 4 bases. CDR3 sequence reads: CASSLRWDRDYEQYF. As DNA, the CDR3 is TGTGCCAGCAGTCTGCGGTGGGACAGGGATTACGAGCAGTACTTC.

This chain connects TRBV7-9 to TRBJ1-3, with D perhaps matching TRBD1 (5 bases). This CDR3 contains 15 residues. The V and J ends lost 2 bases and 1 base respectively, with 9 bases between them. Germline CDR1 is SEHNR and CDR2 is FQNEAQ (reference sequence). The CDR3 sequence: CASSLWDLSGNTIYF. CDR3 DNA: TGTGCCAGCAGCTTATGGGACTTGTCTGGAAACACCATATATTTT.

The V and J genes are TRBV10-2 and TRBJ2-7; 12 bases line up with TRBD2. V lost 7 bases, J lost 5 bases, and 9 bases stayed unmatched. The CDR3 is 15 residues long. Germline CDR1 WSHSY, CDR2 SAAADI. The CDR3 loop is CASIPTSGSLHEQYF. The DNA for the CDR3 is TGCGCCAGCATCCCGACTAGCGGGAGTCTACACGAGCAGTACTTC.

The CDR3 DNA is TGTGCCAGCAGTGCGACAGTCGCTAACTATGGCTACACCTTC. Translated: CASSATVANYGYTF. The chain has TRBV6-4 and TRBJ1-2; tentatively, D is TRBD1 (5 bases). The V end lost 4 bases, the J end lost 0 bases, and 9 bases lay between the germline ends. The germline V gene has CDR1 MRHNA and CDR2 SNTAGT. CDR3 size: 14 residues.

This chain joins TRBV6-1 and TRBJ1-1; TRBD1 matches at 8 bases. J was trimmed by 10 bases and V by 3 bases; bases with no gene match: 4. The CDR3 covers 12 residues. Germline V gene lookup returns CDR1 MNHNS and CDR2 SASEGT. The CDR3 DNA reads as TGTGCCAGCAGTGACCCAGGGGGCTCAGCTTTCTTT. Amino acids: CASSDPGGSAFF.

V usage is TRBV15 and J usage is TRBJ2-6; TRBD2 is a possible D gene (5 bases). V gave up 3 bases and J gave up 0 bases, with 6 bases separating them. The germline V gene encodes CDR1 LNHNV and CDR2 YYDKDF (reference sequence). The CDR3 loop spans 15 amino acids. CDR3 sequence (DNA): TGTGCCACCAGCAGTGCGGGCTCTGGGGCCAACGTCCTGACTTTC. Translation gives CATSSAGSGANVLTF.

This chain connects TRBV15 to TRBJ1-4; D call uncertain. Looked up from germline, CDR1 is LNHNV and CDR2 is YYDKDF (reference sequence). There are 15 residues in the CDR3. Trimming cost V 5 bases and J 2 bases, with 12 bases left between them. The CDR3 sequence is CATSALFGTNEKLFF. CDR3 DNA: TGTGCCACCAGCGCTCTTTTCGGGACTAATGAAAAACTGTTTTTT.

The chain uses TRBV15 and TRBJ1-4; D might be TRBD1 (5 bases). The germline CDR1 and CDR2 sequences are LNHNV and YYDKDF (reference sequence). This CDR3 comprises 15 residues. Trimming stripped 1 base from V and 6 bases from J, with 12 bases between. The CDR3 loop reads CATSRGVGGDEKLFF. The CDR3 region has the DNA TGTGCCACCAGCAGAGGAGTCGGAGGGGATGAAAAACTGTTTTTT. Full variable domain (rest looked up from reference TRBV15 and TRBJ1-4): DAMVIQNPRYQVTQFGKPVTLSCSQTLNHNVMYWYQQKSSQAPKLLFHYYDKDFNNEADTPDNFQSRRPNTSFCFLDIRSPGLGDTAMYLCATSRGVGGDEKLFFGSGTQLSVL.

This chain joins TRBV5-5 and TRBJ1-4; 10 bases map to TRBD1. Germline CDR1 reads SGHKS; CDR2 reads YYEKEE (reference sequence). Trimming at V came to 0 bases and at J to 6 bases, leaving 5 bases not matched to a gene. The CDR3 sequence is 16 residues long. The CDR3 region is CASSLVPGTGDEKLFF. CDR3 nucleotides: TGTGCCAGCAGCTTGGTCCCCGGGACAGGGGATGAAAAACTGTTTTTT.

The J gene is TRBJ1-2, the V gene TRBV25-1; D is perhaps TRBD1 (6 bases). V lost 6 bases to trimming and J lost 8 bases, with 13 bases between them. CDR1 is MGHDK and CDR2 is SYGVNS in the germline V gene. This CDR3 spans 12 amino acids. CDR3 sequence: CASSASGQGYTF. The CDR3 DNA reads TGTGCCAGCAGCGCAAGTGGACAGGGCTACACCTTC.

The V and J genes are TRBV12-5 and TRBJ2-1; no clear D gene. The CDR3 totals 16 residues. V was cut by 6 bases and J by 2 bases, with 17 bases left in between. In germline, CDR1 is LGHNT, CDR2 FRNRAP. The DNA for the CDR3 is TGTGCTAGTGGCCGAAGTAGAGGCCAAACCTACAATGAGCAGTTCTTC. This sequence encodes CASGRSRGQTYNEQFF.

The chain recombines TRBV30 with TRBJ1-5; D unresolved. Germline V gives CDR1 GTSNPN, CDR2 SVGIG (reference sequence). Trimming removed 0 bases from V and 1 base from J, with 19 bases in between. CDR3 size: 18 residues. This chain's CDR3 is CAWSVGDDTRGSNQPQHF. The CDR3 nucleotides are TGTGCCTGGAGTGTAGGAGATGATACACGAGGAAGCAATCAGCCCCAGCATTTT.

This clone was detected only once. The rearrangement links TRBV4-3 to TRBJ1-6; 9 bases are shared with TRBD1. CDR1 and CDR2 from the germline V gene are LGHNA and YSLEER. The CDR3 contains 16 residues. V lost 1 base and J lost 9; bases outside the gene matches: 7. CDR3 coding DNA: TGCGCCAGCAGCCAAGTACCGGGACAGGGTAGTTCACCCCTCCACTTT. As protein: CASSQVPGQGSSPLHF.

The chain uses TRBV7-6 and TRBJ2-1; maybe TRBD2 (6 bases). Germline V gene lookup returns CDR1 SGHVS and CDR2 FNYEAQ. This CDR3 spans 18 amino acids. V lost 1 base and J 0 bases, leaving 16 bases between the germline ends. The CDR3 sequence is CASSLGPGGGSSYNEQFF. The CDR3 region has the DNA TGTGCCAGCAGCTTAGGGCCCGGTGGGGGGAGCTCCTACAATGAGCAGTTCTTC.

The V gene is TRBV30, the J gene TRBJ1-3; possibly TRBD1 for D (5 bases). Trimming left V 1 base short and J 0 bases short, with 10 bases between. Germline CDR1 GTSNPN, CDR2 SVGIG (reference sequence). The CDR3 has 15 amino acids. CDR3: CAWSEGPSSGNTIYF. Written as DNA, the CDR3 is TGTGCCTGGAGTGAGGGGCCGAGCTCTGGAAACACCATATATTTT. Filled out from reference TRBV30 and TRBJ1-3, the complete variable domain reads SQTIHQWPATLVQPVGSPLSLECTVEGTSNPNLYWYRQAAGRGLQLLFYSVGIGQISSEVPQNLSASRPQDRQFILSSKKLLLSDSGFYLCAWSEGPSSGNTIYFGEGSWLTVV.

The V gene is TRBV6-5, the J gene TRBJ2-7; 7 nucleotides match TRBD2. V lost 6 bases and J lost 1; bases outside the gene matches: 9. The germline CDR1 and CDR2 sequences are MNHEY and SVGAGI. This CDR3 is 15 amino acids long. CDR3 in amino acids: CASRAHSGNSYEQYF. DNA for the CDR3: TGTGCCAGCAGAGCCCACAGCGGGAATTCCTACGAGCAGTACTTC.

This clone has more than one count but fewer than ten. The chain combines TRBV19 with TRBJ2-7, with a tentative D call TRBD1 (5 bases). The CDR3 is 13 amino acids. Germline V lookup: CDR1 LNHDA, CDR2 SQIVND (reference sequence). Trimming shortened V by 5 bases and J by 2 bases, and 10 bases separated the two germline ends. CDR3 sequence reads: CASSAGNPYEQYF. The CDR3 DNA reads TGTGCCAGTAGTGCAGGGAACCCCTACGAGCAGTACTTC.

The gene calls are TRBV5-1 and TRBJ2-7; TRBD1 agrees at 7 bases. With 1 base clipped from V and 2 bases from J, the junction kept 6 bases outside the gene matches. Germline assignment: CDR1 SGHRS and CDR2 YFSETQ. The CDR3 extends over 15 amino acids. CDR3 sequence reads: CASSLSETGTYEQYF. CDR3 in DNA: TGCGCCAGCAGCTTGTCGGAGACAGGGACCTACGAGCAGTACTTC.

The rearrangement uses TRBV5-1 and TRBJ1-2, with TRBD1 as a possible D gene (5 bases). Germline V lookup: CDR1 SGHRS, CDR2 YFSETQ. V lost 5 bases, J lost 7 bases, and 18 bases lay in between. This CDR3 is built from 14 residues. CDR3 amino acids: CASSPLGGSSGYTF. In DNA form, the CDR3 reads TGCGCCAGCAGTCCTTTGGGGGGGAGCAGTGGCTACACCTTC.

This clone was observed a handful of times. This sequence joins TRBV5-4 and TRBJ2-5; 7 nucleotides match TRBD1. V lost 1 base to trimming and J lost 5 bases; unmatched junction nucleotides: 14. CDR3 length equals 17 residues. CDR1 is SGHNT and CDR2 is YYREEE in the germline V gene (reference sequence). The CDR3 spells CASSLPPGQTSRETQYF. DNA for the CDR3: TGTGCCAGCAGCTTGCCCCCGGGACAGACATCTCGGGAGACCCAGTACTTC.

This CDR3 reads CASKQGTSGETQYF. The CDR3 DNA reads as TGCGCCAGCAAACAAGGGACTAGCGGTGAGACCCAGTACTTC. The chain couples TRBV5-1 to TRBJ2-5; TRBD2 matches at 11 bases. There are 14 residues in the CDR3. Germline V gene data show CDR1 as SGHRS and CDR2 as YFSETQ. The trim removed 6 bases at V and 5 bases at J, leaving 6 bases unmatched.

V usage is TRBV7-2 and J usage is TRBJ2-1; D unclear. This CDR3 region has 15 residues. CDR1 and CDR2 (germline): SGHTA, FQGNSA. V lost 1 base, J lost 2 bases, and 9 bases lay in between. The CDR3 DNA is TGTGCCAGCAGCTTAGGCCTAGGTCCCTACAATGAGCAGTTCTTC. Translating gives CASSLGLGPYNEQFF.

This chain connects TRBV30 to TRBJ2-7; D ambiguous. V was shortened by 5 bases and J by 3 bases, with 8 bases between the two germline ends. The CDR3 extends over 11 amino acids. Germline V lookup: CDR1 GTSNPN, CDR2 SVGIG (reference sequence). The CDR3 bases are TGTGCCTGGTCAGGTTACTACGAGCAGTACTTC. Protein product: CAWSGYYEQYF.

The gene calls are TRBV5-1 and TRBJ1-2; unclear D gene. V shed 8 bases and J shed 1 base, with 15 bases lying between them. Germline CDR1 reads SGHRS; CDR2 reads YFSETQ. The CDR3 is 14 residues long. CDR3 nucleotide sequence: TGCGCCAGTAGTCTTAGCCTTCGTAACTATGGCTACACCTTC. Translated, it gives CASSLSLRNYGYTF.

J is TRBJ2-3 and V is TRBV5-4, with 14 bases that match TRBD2. Germline V gene data show CDR1 as SGHNT and CDR2 as YYREEE (reference sequence). V was clipped by 4 bases and J by 2 bases; unmatched bases: 6. This CDR3 has 17 amino acids. CDR3: CASSRGTSGSFTDTQYF. The CDR3 DNA follows: TGTGCCAGCAGCCGCGGGACTAGCGGGAGTTTCACAGATACGCAGTATTTT.

The chain uses TRBV29-1 and TRBJ1-3, with a tentative D call TRBD1 (5 bases). CDR1 SQVTM and CDR2 ANQGSEA come from the germline V gene. This CDR3 comprises 14 residues. Trimming stripped 7 bases from V and 0 bases from J, with 13 bases between. The CDR3 bases are TGCAGCGCATGGGGGGTCTTCTCTGGAAACACCATATATTTT. This gives the protein CSAWGVFSGNTIYF.